The 12 T cell receptor beta chains below all came from one sample that was sequenced in a study of T-cell memory formation after mild COVID-19 (dated by TCRdb to the early 2020s). Library method: 5' RACE. The data were produced on an Illumina NovaSeq 6000. TCRdb reworked the public reads: Q25 trimming with fastp, MiXCR clone assembly, productive beta chains retained. Each entry is one CDR3 protein sequence, shown with its most common DNA and genes. The sample yields about 250,000 distinct CDR3 sequences; 15% to 20% were counted once. 3.5% of the sample lies in the top ten. The sequenced sample consisted of PBMCs or a T cell subset sorted from them (not recorded which). The source of these receptors is a young man who had mild COVID-19 (a few samples of this study predate the infection). The sample titles of this study are shuffled in the database, so cell type and time point are left out; the donor was told from shared clones.

This chain's CDR3 is CASSVDSGGDTEAFF. The CDR3 DNA is TGTGCCAGCAGCGTAGACTCAGGGGGCGACACTGAAGCTTTCTTT. The V and J genes are TRBV9 and TRBJ1-1; 8 bases are shared with TRBD1. Germline V lookup: CDR1 SGDLS, CDR2 YYNGEE. This CDR3 is built from 15 residues. Germline trimming cut 0 bases from V and 3 bases from J; bases unmatched to any gene: 4.

This clonotype was seen only a few times. In DNA, the CDR3 is TGTGCCACCAGGGAAGGTGGGACTAGCGGGGGTGGTGAGCAGTTCTTC. It is translated as CATREGGTSGGGEQFF. The rearrangement joins TRBV12-3 or TRBV12-4 to TRBJ2-1; 14 bases agree with TRBD2. The CDR3 loop spans 16 amino acids. V was clipped by 10 bases and J by 9 bases; unmatched bases: 14.

This clonotype was detected only a few times. The chain combines TRBV7-2 with TRBJ1-4; TRBD1 matches at 7 bases. V dropped 2 bases and J dropped 8; count of bases not matched to a gene: 8. The germline V gene encodes CDR1 SGHTA and CDR2 FQGNSA. This CDR3 comprises 15 residues. The CDR3 DNA is TGTGCCAGCAGCTTATCGGGGACAGACAAGGAAAAACTGTTTTTT. It yields the protein CASSLSGTDKEKLFF.

This clonotype turned up a few times. This sequence joins TRBV20-1 and TRBJ2-3; 9 nucleotides agree with TRBD1. The CDR3 loop spans 14 amino acids. CDR1 and CDR2 from the germline V gene are DFQATT and SNEGSKA (reference sequence). V was pared by 5 bases and J by 7 bases, with 10 bases of the junction left unmatched. CDR3: CSARYRGPSNTQYF. Written as DNA, the CDR3 is TGCAGTGCTCGATACAGGGGGCCCTCGAATACGCAGTATTTT.

This chain joins TRBV5-6 and TRBJ1-1, with D uncertain. Between the trimmed V and J ends, which lost 0 bases and 0 bases, there was a span of 6 bases. Germline V gene lookup returns CDR1 SGHDT and CDR2 YYEEEE. The CDR3 is 14 residues long. The CDR3 spells CASSLGLVNTEAFF. CDR3 in DNA: TGTGCCAGCAGCTTGGGTCTAGTGAACACTGAAGCTTTCTTT. Based on the CDR3 plus reference TRBV5-6 and TRBJ1-1, the full variable domain is DAGVTQSPTHLIKTRGQQVTLRCSPKSGHDTVSWYQQALGQGPQFIFQYYEEEERQRGNFPDRFSGHQFPNYSSELNVNALLLGDSALYLCASSLGLVNTEAFFGQGTRLTVV.

The CDR3 here is CASSLNTGGPETQYF. Here the CDR3 DNA reads TGTGCCAGCAGCTTAAATACGGGGGGGCCAGAGACCCAGTACTTC. The chain uses TRBV7-2 and TRBJ2-5; 8 positions agree with TRBD2. This CDR3 comprises 15 residues. Germline CDR1 is SGHTA and CDR2 is FQGNSA. Unmatched junction bases numbered 6, after V lost 2 bases and J lost 4 bases.

This clonotype was observed a few times. The chain has TRBV2 and TRBJ1-1, with no clear D. Trimming removed 4 bases from V and 2 bases from J, with 8 bases in between. This CDR3 is built from 13 residues. Germline CDR1 SNHLY, CDR2 FYNNEI. This CDR3 reads CASSASPNTEAFF. CDR3 coding DNA: TGTGCCAGCAGTGCAAGCCCTAACACTGAAGCTTTCTTT. The full variable domain, in which reference TRBV2 and TRBJ1-1 provide the parts outside the CDR3, is EPEVTQTPSHQVTQMGQEVILRCVPISNHLYFYWYRQILGQKVEFLVSFYNNEISEKSEIFDDQFSVERPDGSNFTLKIRSTKLEDSAMYFCASSASPNTEAFFGQGTRLTVV.

This clonotype was recorded a few times. The V gene is TRBV6-1, the J gene TRBJ1-2; D gene unclear. Trimming removed 1 base at V and 4 bases at J, with 7 bases between. Germline values: CDR1 MNHNS, CDR2 SASEGT. The CDR3 is made up of 13 amino acids. The CDR3 reads CASSEGQVYGYTF. The CDR3 DNA is TGTGCCAGCAGTGAAGGGCAGGTCTATGGCTACACCTTC.

This clonotype came up a few times. This chain uses TRBV5-6 with TRBJ2-5, with TRBD1 matching over 10 bases. This CDR3 is 15 amino acids long. The V gene's germline CDR1 is SGHDT and CDR2 YYEEEE. Losses at the gene ends were 4 bases for V and 4 bases for J; bases not matched to a gene: 7. The CDR3 bases are TGTGCCAGCAGCCTCCGGACAGGGGGAGGAGAGACCCAGTACTTC. It yields the protein CASSLRTGGGETQYF.

The chain links TRBV15 to TRBJ2-7, with D perhaps matching TRBD1 (5 bases). Trimming removed 0 bases at V and 4 bases at J, with 7 bases between. The CDR3 consists of 13 residues. CDR1 is LNHNV, CDR2 YYDKDF, per germline (reference sequence). The CDR3 spells CATSRDHRYEQYF. The DNA for the CDR3 is TGTGCCACCAGCAGAGATCACAGGTACGAGCAGTACTTC.

This clonotype came up a few times. The chain joins TRBV6-6 to TRBJ2-3; D ambiguous. CDR3 length equals 14 residues. The germline V gene encodes CDR1 MNHNY and CDR2 SVGAGI (reference sequence). Deletions cut 2 bases from V and 4 bases from J, with 10 bases between. The CDR3 DNA sequence: TGTGCCAGCAGTTACCAAGGGAACCCAGATACGCAGTATTTT. This codes for CASSYQGNPDTQYF.

The rearrangement links TRBV29-1 to TRBJ2-1, with 11 bases aligning to TRBD2. The V gene's germline CDR1 is SQVTM and CDR2 ANQGSEA. CDR3 length: 14 residues. After removal of 7 bases from V and 4 bases from J, the junction contained 6 bases not matched to a gene. CDR3 sequence: CSATGTSGYNEQFF. CDR3 DNA: TGCAGCGCCACCGGGACTAGCGGATACAATGAGCAGTTCTTC.